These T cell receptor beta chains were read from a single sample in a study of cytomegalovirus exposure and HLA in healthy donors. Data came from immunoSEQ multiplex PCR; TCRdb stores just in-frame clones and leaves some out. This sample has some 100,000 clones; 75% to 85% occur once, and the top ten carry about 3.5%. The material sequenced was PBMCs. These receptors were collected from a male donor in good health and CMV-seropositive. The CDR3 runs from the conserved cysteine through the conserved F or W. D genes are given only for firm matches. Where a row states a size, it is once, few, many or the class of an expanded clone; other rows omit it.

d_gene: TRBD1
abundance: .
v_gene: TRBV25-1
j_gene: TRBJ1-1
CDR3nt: TGTGCCAGCATCGGACAGGGGTCGACTGAAGCTTTCTTT
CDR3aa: CASIGQGSTEAFF

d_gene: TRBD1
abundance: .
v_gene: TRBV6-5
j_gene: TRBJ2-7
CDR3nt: TGTGCCAGCAGTTACTCAAGCAGGGGGTGGCCCTACGAGCAGTACTTC
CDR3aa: CASSYSSRGWPYEQYF

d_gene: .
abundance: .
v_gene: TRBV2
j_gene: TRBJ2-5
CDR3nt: TGTGCCAGCAGACGTTCCGGGGAGACCCAGTACTTC
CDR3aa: CASRRSGETQYF

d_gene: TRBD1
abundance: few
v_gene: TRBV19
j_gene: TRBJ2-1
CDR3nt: TGTGCCAGTGGGACAGCGTACAATGAGCAGTTCTTC
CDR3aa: CASGTAYNEQFF

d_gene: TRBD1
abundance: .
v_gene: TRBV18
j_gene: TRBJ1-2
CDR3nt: TGTGCCAGCTCATCCACTTATGACAGGGTTGATGGCTACACCTTC
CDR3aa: CASSSTYDRVDGYTF

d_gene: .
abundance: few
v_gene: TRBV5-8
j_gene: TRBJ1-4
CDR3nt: TGTGCCAGCAGCTTGGGCCAGGGGTCCACTAATGAAAAACTGTTTTTT
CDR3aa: CASSLGQGSTNEKLFF

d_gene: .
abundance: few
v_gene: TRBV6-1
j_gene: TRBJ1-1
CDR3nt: TGTGCCAGCCACAGGGAACAGTACACTGAAGCTTTCTTT
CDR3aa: CASHREQYTEAFF

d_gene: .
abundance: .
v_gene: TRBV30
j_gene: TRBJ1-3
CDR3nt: TGTGCCTGGGGCAGGGGCCCCACCATATATTTT
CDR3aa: CAWGRGPTIYF

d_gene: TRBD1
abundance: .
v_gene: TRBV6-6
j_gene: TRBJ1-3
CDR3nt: TGTGCCAGCAGTTACGGACAGGGGCAAAACACCATATATTTT
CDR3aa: CASSYGQGQNTIYF

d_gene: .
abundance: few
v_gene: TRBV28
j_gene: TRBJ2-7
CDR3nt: TGTGCCAGCAGTCGGAAGCGCTACGAGCAGTACTTC
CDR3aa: CASSRKRYEQYF

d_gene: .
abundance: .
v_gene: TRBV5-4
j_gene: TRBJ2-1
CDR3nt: TGTGCCAGCCACCTCAGGGAATCCTACAATGAGCAGTTCTTC
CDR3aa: CASHLRESYNEQFF

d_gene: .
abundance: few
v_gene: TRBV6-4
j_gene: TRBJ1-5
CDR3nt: TGTGCCAGCAACGGGAATACCGTCCTTTATTATAGCAATCAGCCCCAGCATTTT
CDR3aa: CASNGNTVLYYSNQPQHF

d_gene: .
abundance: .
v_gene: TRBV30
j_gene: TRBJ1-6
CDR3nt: TGTGCCTGGAGTGCCGTCGGGGGGCTCTATAATTCACCCCTCCACTTT
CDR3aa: CAWSAVGGLYNSPLHF

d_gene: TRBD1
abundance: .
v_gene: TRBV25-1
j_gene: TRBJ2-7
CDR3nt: TGTGCCAGCAGTGACCCCGGGACAGGGGTCTACGAGCAGTACTTC
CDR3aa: CASSDPGTGVYEQYF

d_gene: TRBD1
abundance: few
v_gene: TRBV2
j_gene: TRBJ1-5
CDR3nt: TGTGCCAGCAGTTGGACAGGACTTAATCAGCCCCAGCATTTT
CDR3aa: CASSWTGLNQPQHF

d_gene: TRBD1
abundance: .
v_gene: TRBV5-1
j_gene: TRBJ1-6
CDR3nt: TGCGCCAGCAGCCTTTTACCGACAGGGGTCTATAATTCACCCCTCCACTTT
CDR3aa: CASSLLPTGVYNSPLHF

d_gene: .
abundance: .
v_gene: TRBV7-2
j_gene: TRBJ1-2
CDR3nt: TGTGCCAGCAGCATAGACAGCTACGGCTACACCTTC
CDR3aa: CASSIDSYGYTF